A single sample is the source of the 26 T cell receptor beta chains below, sequenced in a study of OX40 agonist ivuxolimab in advanced cancers. Libraries were prepared by immunoSEQ multiplex PCR; TCRdb keeps only in-frame clonotypes and omits some of them. This table holds more than 70,000 clones, around 90% found once. Sequencing used CD4+ or CD8+ T cells sorted from blood, obtained in a trial of the OX40 agonist ivuxolimab. All receptors come from an adult with an advanced solid tumor such as melanoma, head and neck, liver or kidney cancer.

The chain links TRBV25-1 to TRBJ1-2; 7 bases are a match to TRBD1. J was trimmed by 8 bases and V by 3 bases; bases with no gene match: 9. The germline gives CDR1 MGHDK, CDR2 SYGVNS. The CDR3 is made up of 14 amino acids. The CDR3 DNA reads as TGTGCCAGCAGTGAGCAAACAGGGGCCTTAGGCTACACCTTC. It translates to CASSEQTGALGYTF.

The CDR3 bases are TGTGCCAGCAGCCCTGGGATAGCGGGAGGGCCTAACGAGCAGTACTTC. Protein sequence: CASSPGIAGGPNEQYF. The gene calls are TRBV9 and TRBJ2-7; TRBD2 matches at 11 bases. This CDR3 has 16 residues. Germline CDR1 SGDLS, CDR2 YYNGEE. J gave up 5 bases and V 4 bases, and 11 bases lay outside the gene matches.

The rearrangement uses TRBV4-1 and TRBJ2-3; D ambiguous. The V end was cut by 1 base, the J end by 2 bases, with 1 base between. Germline loops: CDR1 MGHRA, CDR2 YSYEKL. The CDR3 is made up of 12 amino acids. CDR3 amino acids: CASSQVTDTQYF. CDR3 DNA sequence: TGCGCCAGCAGCCAAGTCACAGATACGCAGTATTTT.

This chain connects TRBV5-1 to TRBJ1-1; D unresolved. This CDR3 region has 16 residues. Germline V gene sequence: CDR1 SGHRS, CDR2 YFSETQ. Trimming shortened V by 1 base and J by 1 base, and 14 bases separated the two germline ends. The CDR3 sequence is CASSLLGWGTNTEAFF. The CDR3 nucleotides read TGCGCCAGCAGCTTGCTGGGTTGGGGTACGAACACTGAAGCTTTCTTT.

The rearrangement uses TRBV6-5 and TRBJ2-7; TRBD1 matches at 7 bases. The CDR3 consists of 14 residues. Germline assignment: CDR1 MNHEY and CDR2 SVGAGI. J was trimmed by 4 bases and V by 4 bases; bases with no gene match: 7. CDR3 coding DNA: TGTGCCAGCAGTTTCAGGGGGAATCGGTACGAGCAGTACTTC. This translates into CASSFRGNRYEQYF.

The chain uses TRBV10-2 and TRBJ1-1, with no clear D. Trimming removed 4 bases from V and 1 base from J, with 13 bases in between. Looked up from germline, CDR1 is WSHSY and CDR2 is SAAADI. The CDR3 runs to 15 residues. CDR3 sequence (DNA): TGCGCCAGCAGTGCCCCCGAAGATGGGAACACTGAAGCTTTCTTT. Translation: CASSAPEDGNTEAFF.

This clone has only one observation. CDR3 coding DNA: TGTGCCAGTAGTCGGGGAGTTCGAAAGACCTATGGCTACACCTTC. It codes for CASSRGVRKTYGYTF. The gene calls are TRBV19 and TRBJ1-2; no clear D gene. V was trimmed by 5 bases and J by 4 bases, leaving 17 bases between them. This CDR3 spans 15 amino acids. CDR1 is LNHDA, CDR2 SQIVND, per germline (reference sequence).

This chain uses TRBV7-8 with TRBJ2-2; D call uncertain. With 1 base removed from V and 7 bases from J, the gap between germline ends came to 13 bases. Germline V gene data show CDR1 as SGHVS and CDR2 as FQNEAQ. CDR3 length: 15 residues. CDR3 coding DNA: TGTGCCAGCAGCTTAGTCTCCTTTATGGACGGGGAGCTGTTTTTT. Translating gives CASSLVSFMDGELFF.

CDR3 bases: TGTGCCAGCAGCCAAGTGCGTCCCGGACTAGCGGGAGGGCGCGAGCAGTACTTC. This codes for CASSQVRPGLAGGREQYF. The rearrangement uses TRBV4-2 and TRBJ2-7, with 15 bases lining up with TRBD2. This CDR3 has 18 amino acids. V lost 1 base, J lost 6 bases, and 10 bases stayed unmatched. The germline V gene encodes CDR1 LGHNA and CDR2 YNFKEQ.

This chain links TRBV6-4 with TRBJ1-2; TRBD1 agrees at 7 bases. Germline CDR1 is MRHNA and CDR2 is SNTAGT. After removal of 9 bases from V and 2 bases from J, the junction contained 12 bases not matched to a gene. The CDR3 is made up of 15 amino acids. In DNA, the CDR3 is TGTGCCAGACCGGGACAGAAGAATTCGAACTATGGCTACACCTTC. Protein product: CARPGQKNSNYGYTF.

This chain links TRBV5-1 with TRBJ2-1; D is unclear. There are 13 residues in the CDR3. Germline V gene data show CDR1 as SGHRS and CDR2 as YFSETQ. V gave up 0 bases and J gave up 6 bases, with 7 bases separating them. The CDR3 loop reads CASSLGPGNEQFF. The CDR3 region has the DNA TGCGCCAGCAGCTTGGGCCCGGGCAATGAGCAGTTCTTC.

The gene calls are TRBV5-4 and TRBJ2-5; 7 bases map to TRBD1. V lost 5 bases and J lost 3; bases outside the gene matches: 13. Per germline, CDR1 SGHNT and CDR2 YYREEE (reference sequence). CDR3 size: 16 residues. CDR3 bases: TGTGCCAGCAGTCAGTGGTACAGGGGAAAGAAAGAGACCCAGTACTTC. This codes for CASSQWYRGKKETQYF.

This clone was seen a single time. The chain is built from TRBV5-1 and TRBJ1-1; 7 bases fit TRBD1. Trimming took 0 bases from V and 6 from J; bases not matched to a gene: 8. CDR1 and CDR2 from the germline V gene are SGHRS and YFSETQ. The CDR3 extends over 15 amino acids. The CDR3 bases are TGCGCCAGCAGCTTGGCGACAGGGTTTACTCCTGAAGCTTTCTTT. The encoded protein is CASSLATGFTPEAFF.

There are a few counts of this clone. The chain combines TRBV18 with TRBJ2-3; D is undetermined. CDR3 length: 14 amino acids. Trimming took off 2 bases at V and 5 bases at J, with 11 bases between the two ends. Germline V gene lookup returns CDR1 KGHSH and CDR2 LQKENI. CDR3 sequence: CASSPGRGLDTQYF. The CDR3 DNA reads TGTGCCAGCTCACCAGGGCGTGGGCTAGATACGCAGTATTTT.

This chain links TRBV28 with TRBJ2-7; TRBD2 is a possible D gene (5 bases). From germline, CDR1 is MDHEN and CDR2 SYDVKM. The CDR3 length is 14 residues. V was trimmed by 4 bases and J by 7 bases, leaving 17 bases between them. CDR3 nucleotide sequence: TGTGCCAGCAGTTGGGGTGGACTCCCGGGGGAGCAGTACTTC. It is translated as CASSWGGLPGEQYF.

The genes are TRBV2 and TRBJ2-6, with D perhaps assigned TRBD1 or TRBD2 (6 bases each). CDR3 length: 17 amino acids. Trimming pared 2 bases from V and 2 bases from J, leaving 13 bases between. From germline, CDR1 is SNHLY and CDR2 FYNNEI. CDR3 bases: TGTGCCAGCAGTGAAAAGGGGGGAGAGGCTGGGGCCAACGTCCTGACTTTC. This gives the protein CASSEKGGEAGANVLTF.

V is TRBV21-1 and J is TRBJ2-1. TRBV21-1 is recorded as a pseudogene. The length of the CDR3 is 12 residues. The CDR3 DNA reads as TGTGCCAGCACCCCCGGACGGAATGAGCAGTTCTTC. Translating gives CASTPGRNEQFF.

This chain joins TRBV18 and TRBJ1-6; 7 bases line up with TRBD1. The V gene's germline CDR1 is KGHSH and CDR2 LQKENI. This CDR3 is 14 amino acids long. V shed 6 bases, J shed 5 bases, and the junction held 4 bases outside the gene matches. Here the CDR3 reads CASSRDRDNSPLHF. CDR3 coding DNA: TGTGCCAGCTCTCGAGACAGGGATAATTCACCCCTCCACTTT.

The V call is TRBV5-4, the J call TRBJ1-5, with D possibly being TRBD1 (6 bases). Trimming shortened V by 5 bases and J by 2 bases, and 14 bases separated the two germline ends. Germline loops: CDR1 SGHNT, CDR2 YYREEE (reference sequence). CDR3 length: 15 residues. The CDR3, as DNA: TGTGCCAGCAGGCGATGGGGGGCTGGCAATCAGCCCCAGCATTTT. Protein: CASRRWGAGNQPQHF.

The chain couples TRBV29-1 to TRBJ2-7; 7 positions agree with TRBD2. Germline V gene sequence: CDR1 SQVTM, CDR2 ANQGSEA. The V segment lost 5 bases and the J segment 0 bases; nucleotides outside the gene matches: 4. CDR3 length: 13 residues. In nucleotides, the CDR3 is TGCAGCGTTCAAGGGGAGGGCTCCTACGAGCAGTACTTC. Its translation is CSVQGEGSYEQYF.

The chain has TRBV5-6 and TRBJ2-5, with D tentatively TRBD1 (6 bases). Germline V CDR1 and CDR2: SGHDT, YYEEEE. The CDR3 totals 12 residues. V was clipped by 4 bases and J by 11 bases, with 15 bases between them. CDR3 sequence: CASSLTRGKQYF. The CDR3 nucleotides read TGTGCCAGCAGCCTTACTAGGGGGAAGCAGTACTTC.

V is TRBV2 and J is TRBJ2-3, with 15 bases identical to TRBD2. This CDR3 is built from 16 residues. Looked up from germline, CDR1 is SNHLY and CDR2 is FYNNEI. After removal of 4 bases from V and 9 bases from J, the junction contained 8 bases not matched to a gene. CDR3: CASSGTGTSGGLTQYF. The DNA for the CDR3 is TGTGCCAGCAGTGGCACCGGGACTAGCGGGGGGTTGACGCAGTATTTT.

The chain has TRBV28 and TRBJ1-5; D gene uncertain. V lost 5 bases, J lost 9 bases, and 17 bases lay in between. Germline V gene sequence: CDR1 MDHEN, CDR2 SYDVKM. This CDR3 contains 14 residues. The CDR3 sequence: CASSTARGRRPQHF. In DNA, the CDR3 is TGTGCCAGCAGTACTGCTCGCGGTAGAAGGCCCCAGCATTTT.

V and J are TRBV7-9 and TRBJ1-3; a possible D gene is TRBD1 (6 bases). Germline-derived CDR1 and CDR2 are SEHNR and FQNEAQ (reference sequence). V dropped 3 bases and J dropped 0 bases, with 12 bases sitting between them. The CDR3 loop spans 16 amino acids. The CDR3 region is CASSLWGRSSGNTIYF. CDR3 DNA sequence: TGTGCCAGCAGCTTGTGGGGGCGAAGCTCTGGAAACACCATATATTTT.

The genes are TRBV9 and TRBJ2-1; possible D gene TRBD2, 6 bases. Trimming took off 3 bases at V and 2 bases at J, with 12 bases between the two ends. The length of the CDR3 is 15 residues. Germline values: CDR1 SGDLS, CDR2 YYNGEE. The CDR3 loop is CASSAGSFPYNEQFF. CDR3 DNA: TGTGCCAGCAGCGCCGGGAGTTTTCCCTACAATGAGCAGTTCTTC.

The chain couples TRBV5-4 to TRBJ2-3; the match to TRBD2 covers 7 bases. The V gene end was trimmed by 2 bases and the J gene end by 1 base; junction bases not matched to a gene: 1. Germline CDR1 is SGHNT and CDR2 is YYREEE (reference sequence). This CDR3 spans 14 amino acids. CDR3 nucleotide sequence: TGTGCCAGCAGCTTTGGGGGGGGCACAGATACGCAGTATTTT. Its translation: CASSFGGGTDTQYF.